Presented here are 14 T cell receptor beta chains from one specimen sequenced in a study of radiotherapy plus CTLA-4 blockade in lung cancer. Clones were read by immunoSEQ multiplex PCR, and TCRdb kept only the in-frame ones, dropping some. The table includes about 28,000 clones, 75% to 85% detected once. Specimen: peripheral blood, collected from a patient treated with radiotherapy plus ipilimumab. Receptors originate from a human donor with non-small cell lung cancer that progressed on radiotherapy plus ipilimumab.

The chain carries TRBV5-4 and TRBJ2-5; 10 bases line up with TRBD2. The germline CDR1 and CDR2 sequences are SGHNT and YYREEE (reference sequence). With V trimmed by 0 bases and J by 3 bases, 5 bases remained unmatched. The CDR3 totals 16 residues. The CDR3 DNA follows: TGTGCCAGCAGCTTGGCGGACAGCGGGAGGGAAGAGACCCAGTACTTC. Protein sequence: CASSLADSGREETQYF.

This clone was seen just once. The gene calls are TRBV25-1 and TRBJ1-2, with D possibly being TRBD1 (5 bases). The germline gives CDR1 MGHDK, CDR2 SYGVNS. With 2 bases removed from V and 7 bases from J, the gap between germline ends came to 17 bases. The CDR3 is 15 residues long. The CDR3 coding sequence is TGTGCCAGCAGTGAAGGCTTGGGGCGGAAAGCTGGCTACACCTTC. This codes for CASSEGLGRKAGYTF.

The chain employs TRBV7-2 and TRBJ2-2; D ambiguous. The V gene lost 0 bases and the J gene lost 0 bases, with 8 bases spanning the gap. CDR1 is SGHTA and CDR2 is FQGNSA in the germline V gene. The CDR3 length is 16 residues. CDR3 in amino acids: CASSLAAGPNTGELFF. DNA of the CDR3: TGTGCCAGCAGCTTAGCTGCCGGCCCGAACACCGGGGAGCTGTTTTTT.

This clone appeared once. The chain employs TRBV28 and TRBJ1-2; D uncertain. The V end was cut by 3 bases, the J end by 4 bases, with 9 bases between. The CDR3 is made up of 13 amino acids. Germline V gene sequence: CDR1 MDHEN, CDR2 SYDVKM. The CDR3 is CASSFTYVYGYTF. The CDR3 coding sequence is TGTGCCAGCAGTTTTACCTACGTCTATGGCTACACCTTC.

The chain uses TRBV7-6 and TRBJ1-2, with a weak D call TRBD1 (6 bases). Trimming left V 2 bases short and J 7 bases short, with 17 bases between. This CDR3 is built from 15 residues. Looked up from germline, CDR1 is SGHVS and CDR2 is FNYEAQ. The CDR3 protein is CASSLISGGASGYTF. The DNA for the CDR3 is TGTGCCAGCAGCTTAATTTCCGGGGGGGCGAGTGGCTACACCTTC.

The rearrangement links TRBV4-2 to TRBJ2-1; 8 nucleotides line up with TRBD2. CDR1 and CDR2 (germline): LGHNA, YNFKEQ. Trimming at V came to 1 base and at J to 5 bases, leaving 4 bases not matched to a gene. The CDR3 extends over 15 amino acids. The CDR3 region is CASSQASGGNNEQFF. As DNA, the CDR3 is TGTGCCAGCAGCCAAGCCAGCGGGGGTAACAATGAGCAGTTCTTC.

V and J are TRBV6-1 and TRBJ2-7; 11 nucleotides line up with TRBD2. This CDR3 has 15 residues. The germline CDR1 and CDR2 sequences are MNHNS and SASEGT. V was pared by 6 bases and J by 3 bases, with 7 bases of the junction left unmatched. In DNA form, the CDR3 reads TGTGCCAGCAGCCCCGGGACTAGCGGTAACTACGAGCAGTACTTC. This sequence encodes CASSPGTSGNYEQYF.

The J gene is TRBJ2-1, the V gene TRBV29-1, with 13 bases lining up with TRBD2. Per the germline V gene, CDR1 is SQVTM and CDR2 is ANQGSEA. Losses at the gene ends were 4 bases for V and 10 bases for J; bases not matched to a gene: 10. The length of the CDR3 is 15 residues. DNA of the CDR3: TGCAGCGTTGCCTATACTAGCGGGGGGGCAGGGGAGCAGTTCTTC. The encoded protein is CSVAYTSGGAGEQFF.

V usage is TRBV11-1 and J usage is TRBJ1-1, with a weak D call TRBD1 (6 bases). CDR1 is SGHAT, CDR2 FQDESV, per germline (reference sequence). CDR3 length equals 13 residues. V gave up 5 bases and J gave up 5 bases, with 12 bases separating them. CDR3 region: CASSPGVRTEAFF. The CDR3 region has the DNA TGTGCCAGCAGCCCAGGGGTACGGACTGAAGCTTTCTTT.

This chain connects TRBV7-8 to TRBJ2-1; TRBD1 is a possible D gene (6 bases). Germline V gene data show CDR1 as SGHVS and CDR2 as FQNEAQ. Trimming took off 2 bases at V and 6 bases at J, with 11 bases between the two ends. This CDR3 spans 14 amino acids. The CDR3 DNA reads TGTGCCAGCAGCTTAAGGGTGACAGGCAATGAGCAGTTCTTC. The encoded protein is CASSLRVTGNEQFF.

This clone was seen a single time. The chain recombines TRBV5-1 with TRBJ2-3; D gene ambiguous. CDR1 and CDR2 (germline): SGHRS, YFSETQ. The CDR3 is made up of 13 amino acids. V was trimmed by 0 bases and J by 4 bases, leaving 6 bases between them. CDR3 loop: CASSLVGPDTQYF. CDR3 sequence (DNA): TGCGCCAGCAGCTTGGTAGGCCCAGATACGCAGTATTTT.

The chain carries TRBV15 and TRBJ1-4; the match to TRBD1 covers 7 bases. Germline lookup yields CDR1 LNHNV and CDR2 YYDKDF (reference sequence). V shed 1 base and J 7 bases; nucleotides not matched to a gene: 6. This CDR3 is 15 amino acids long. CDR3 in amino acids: CATSRGQGGVEKLFF. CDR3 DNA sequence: TGTGCCACCAGCAGAGGACAGGGAGGTGTTGAAAAACTGTTTTTT.

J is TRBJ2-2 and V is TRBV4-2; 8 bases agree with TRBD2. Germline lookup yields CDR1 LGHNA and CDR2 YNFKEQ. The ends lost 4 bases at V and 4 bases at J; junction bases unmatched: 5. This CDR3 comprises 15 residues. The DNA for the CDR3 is TGTGCCAGCAGCCCAGGCGGGGGGATCACCGGGGAGCTGTTTTTT. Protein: CASSPGGGITGELFF.

Written as DNA, the CDR3 is TGTGCCAGCAGCTTCCGCCCCCAAAATGGAGCGGCCACATACGAGCAGTACTTC. Protein: CASSFRPQNGAATYEQYF. This chain joins TRBV5-5 and TRBJ2-7, with D possibly matching TRBD2 (5 bases). The CDR3 sequence is 18 residues long. V gave up 2 bases and J gave up 4 bases, with 25 bases separating them. Germline V gene data show CDR1 as SGHKS and CDR2 as YYEKEE (reference sequence).